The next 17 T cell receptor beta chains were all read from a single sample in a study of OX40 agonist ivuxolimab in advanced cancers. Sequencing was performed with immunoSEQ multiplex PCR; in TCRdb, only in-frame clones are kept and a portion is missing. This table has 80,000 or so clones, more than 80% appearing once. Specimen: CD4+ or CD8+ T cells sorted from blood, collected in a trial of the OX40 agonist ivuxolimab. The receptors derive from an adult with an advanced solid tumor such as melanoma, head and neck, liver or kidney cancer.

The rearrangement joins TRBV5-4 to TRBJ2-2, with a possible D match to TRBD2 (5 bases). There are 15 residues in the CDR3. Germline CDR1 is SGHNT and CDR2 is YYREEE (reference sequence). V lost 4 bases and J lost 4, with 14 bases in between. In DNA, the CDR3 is TGTGCCAGCAGCCCGGCGGGTCCGAGCACCGGGGAGCTGTTTTTT. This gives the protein CASSPAGPSTGELFF.

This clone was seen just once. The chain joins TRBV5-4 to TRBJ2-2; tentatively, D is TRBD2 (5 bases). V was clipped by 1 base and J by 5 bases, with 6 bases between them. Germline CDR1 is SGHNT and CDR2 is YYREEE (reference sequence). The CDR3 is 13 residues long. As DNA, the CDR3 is TGTGCCAGCAGCTTGCAGCGGACCGGGGAGCTGTTTTTT. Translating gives CASSLQRTGELFF.

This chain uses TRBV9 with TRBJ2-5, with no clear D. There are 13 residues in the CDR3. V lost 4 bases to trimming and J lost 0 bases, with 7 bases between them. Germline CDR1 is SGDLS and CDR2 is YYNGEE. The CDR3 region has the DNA TGTGCCAGCAGCCCGTCGTACCAAGAGACCCAGTACTTC. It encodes CASSPSYQETQYF. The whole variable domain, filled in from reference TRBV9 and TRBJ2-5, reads DSGVTQTPKHLITATGQRVTLRCSPRSGDLSVYWYQQSLDQGLQFLIQYYNGEERAKGNILERFSAQQFPDLHSELNLSSLELGDSALYFCASSPSYQETQYFGPGTRLLVL.

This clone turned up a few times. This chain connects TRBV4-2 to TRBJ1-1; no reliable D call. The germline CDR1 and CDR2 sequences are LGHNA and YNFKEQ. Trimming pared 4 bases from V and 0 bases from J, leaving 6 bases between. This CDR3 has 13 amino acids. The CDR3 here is CASSPILNTEAFF. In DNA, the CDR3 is TGTGCCAGCAGCCCGATCTTGAACACTGAAGCTTTCTTT.

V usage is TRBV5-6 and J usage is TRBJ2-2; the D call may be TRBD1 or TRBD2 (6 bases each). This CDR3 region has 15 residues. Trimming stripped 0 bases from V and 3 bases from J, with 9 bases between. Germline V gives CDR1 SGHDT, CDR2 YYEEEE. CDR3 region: CASSLEGDYTGELFF. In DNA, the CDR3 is TGTGCCAGCAGCTTGGAGGGGGACTACACCGGGGAGCTGTTTTTT.

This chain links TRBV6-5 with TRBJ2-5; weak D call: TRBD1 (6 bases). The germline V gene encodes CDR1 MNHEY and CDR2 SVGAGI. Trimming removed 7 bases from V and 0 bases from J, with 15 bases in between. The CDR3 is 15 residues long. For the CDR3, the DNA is TGTGCCAGCAACAGTGACGGGACACACCAAGAGACCCAGTACTTC. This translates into CASNSDGTHQETQYF.

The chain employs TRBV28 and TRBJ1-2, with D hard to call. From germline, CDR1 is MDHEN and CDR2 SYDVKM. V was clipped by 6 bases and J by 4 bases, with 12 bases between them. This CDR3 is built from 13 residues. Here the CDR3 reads CASSLGWGYGYTF. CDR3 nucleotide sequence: TGTGCCAGCAGCTTAGGGTGGGGCTATGGCTACACCTTC.

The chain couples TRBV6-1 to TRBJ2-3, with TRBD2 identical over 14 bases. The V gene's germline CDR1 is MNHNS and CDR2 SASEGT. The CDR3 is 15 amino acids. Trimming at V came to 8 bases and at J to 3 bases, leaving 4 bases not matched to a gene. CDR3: CASRLAGGPTDTQYF. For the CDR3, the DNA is TGTGCCAGCCGACTAGCGGGGGGGCCGACAGATACGCAGTATTTT.

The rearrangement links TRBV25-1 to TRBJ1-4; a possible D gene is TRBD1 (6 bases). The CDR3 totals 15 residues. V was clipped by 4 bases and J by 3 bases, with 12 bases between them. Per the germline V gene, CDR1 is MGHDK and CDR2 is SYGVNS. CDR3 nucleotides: TGTGCCAGCAGTGGGGCGCAGGGGTCTAATGAAAAACTGTTTTTT. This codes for CASSGAQGSNEKLFF.

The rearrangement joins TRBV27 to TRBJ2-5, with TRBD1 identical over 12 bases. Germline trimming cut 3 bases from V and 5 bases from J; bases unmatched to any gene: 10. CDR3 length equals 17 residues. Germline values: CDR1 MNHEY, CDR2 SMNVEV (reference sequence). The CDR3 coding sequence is TGTGCCAGCAGTTTCCGCCGGGACAGGGGGCGAGGCGAGACCCAGTACTTC. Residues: CASSFRRDRGRGETQYF.

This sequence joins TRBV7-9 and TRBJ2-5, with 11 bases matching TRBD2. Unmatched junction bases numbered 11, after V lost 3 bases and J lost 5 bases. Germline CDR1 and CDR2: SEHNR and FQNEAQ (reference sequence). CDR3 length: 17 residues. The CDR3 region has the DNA TGTGCCAGCAGCTTCATACTAGCGGGAGTACGGCGGGAGACCCAGTACTTC. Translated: CASSFILAGVRRETQYF.

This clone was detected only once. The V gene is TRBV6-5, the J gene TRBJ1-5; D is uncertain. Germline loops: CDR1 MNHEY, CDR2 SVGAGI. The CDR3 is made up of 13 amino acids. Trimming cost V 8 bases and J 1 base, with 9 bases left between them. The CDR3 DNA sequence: TGTGCCAGCGCTATGTCCAGCAATCAGCCCCAGCATTTT. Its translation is CASAMSSNQPQHF.

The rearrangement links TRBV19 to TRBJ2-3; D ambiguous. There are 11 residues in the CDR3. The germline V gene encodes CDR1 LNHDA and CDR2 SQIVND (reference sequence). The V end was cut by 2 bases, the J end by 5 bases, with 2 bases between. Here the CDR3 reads CASSILDTQYF. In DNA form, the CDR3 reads TGTGCCAGTAGTATATTAGATACGCAGTATTTT.

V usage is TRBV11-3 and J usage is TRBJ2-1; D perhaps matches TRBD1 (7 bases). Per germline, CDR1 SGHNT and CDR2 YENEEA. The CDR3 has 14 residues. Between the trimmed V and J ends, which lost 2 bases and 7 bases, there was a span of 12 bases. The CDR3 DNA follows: TGTGCCAGCAGCTTATTTGCAGGGGGGAATGAGCAGTTCTTC. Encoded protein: CASSLFAGGNEQFF.

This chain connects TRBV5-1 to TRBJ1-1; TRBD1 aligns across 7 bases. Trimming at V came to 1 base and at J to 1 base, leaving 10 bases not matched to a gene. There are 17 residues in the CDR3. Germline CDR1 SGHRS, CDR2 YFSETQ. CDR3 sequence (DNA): TGCGCCAGCAGCTTGTTTCCGCAGGGGGAGGGGAACACTGAAGCTTTCTTT. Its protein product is CASSLFPQGEGNTEAFF.

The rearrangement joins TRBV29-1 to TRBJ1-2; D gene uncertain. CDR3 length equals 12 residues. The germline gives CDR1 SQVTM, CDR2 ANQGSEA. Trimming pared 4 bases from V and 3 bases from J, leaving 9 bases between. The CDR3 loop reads CSVVREYYGYTF. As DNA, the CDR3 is TGCAGCGTTGTTCGGGAGTACTATGGCTACACCTTC.

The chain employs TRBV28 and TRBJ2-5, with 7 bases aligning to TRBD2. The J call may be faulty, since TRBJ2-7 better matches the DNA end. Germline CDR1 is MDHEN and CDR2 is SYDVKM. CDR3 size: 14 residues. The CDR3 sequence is CASSPSGPSYEQYF. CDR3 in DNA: TGTGCCAGCAGCCCTAGCGGACCCTCCTACGAGCAGTACTTC.